The entry below gives a single TCR beta chain sequence along with its context. These data belong to a study of T cell changes during pregnancy in multiple sclerosis. This CDR3 has 13 amino acids. Method: immunoSEQ multiplex PCR; TCRdb's copy keeps in-frame clones and lacks some. This table holds approximately 50,000 clones, about 90% found once. The chain has TRBV21-1 and TRBJ2-2; the table's D call, TRBD1, was not checked against the DNA. TRBV21-1 is tagged as a pseudogene. This TCR was sampled from a female donor with multiple sclerosis, enrolled in a pregnancy study. This sample comprised CD4+ T cells from peripheral blood mononuclear cells, obtained after pregnancy. The CDR3 here is CATGAGNTGELFF. The CDR3 nucleotides read TGTGCGACTGGGGCAGGGAACACCGGGGAGCTGTTTTTT.